The rows below give T cell receptor beta chains drawn from one sample of a study of T cell changes during pregnancy in multiple sclerosis. The protocol was immunoSEQ multiplex PCR, while the TCRdb copy is restricted to in-frame clones and leaves out a portion. This repertoire shows about 44,000 clones, 85% to 95% found once; its top ten account for under 0.55%. The sample consisted of CD4+ T cells from peripheral blood mononuclear cells, taken in the first trimester of pregnancy. These receptors originate from a female donor with multiple sclerosis, enrolled in a pregnancy study. The CDR3 runs from the conserved cysteine through the conserved F or W. A D gene is named only where the DNA matches it firmly. Rows may omit the clone size; those that give it use once, few, many or a size class.

NA TRBJ2-7 TRBV11-1 NA TGTGCCAGCAGCTTATACAGGCGACCCTACGAGCAGTACTTC CASSLYRRPYEQYF
NA TRBJ2-5 TRBV6-5 NA TGTGCCAGCAGTTCCCCCAGGGGATCCGAAGAGACCCAGTACTTC CASSSPRGSEETQYF
NA TRBJ1-3 TRBV30 NA TGTGCCTGGGACAGTCTCTCTGGAAACACCATATATTTT CAWDSLSGNTIYF
NA TRBJ1-5 TRBV5-1 NA TGCGCCAGCAGCTTGGAATCCGGGATCGTACCCCAGCATTTT CASSLESGIVPQHF
NA TRBJ2-2 TRBV9 NA TGTGCCAGCAGCGTAGTTGCGGGGTCGGACGGGGAGCTGTTTTTT CASSVVAGSDGELFF
NA TRBJ2-5 TRBV7-3 TRBD2 TGTGCCAGCAGCTTTAGCGGGGGGGGGACTGAGACCCAGTACTTC CASSFSGGGTETQYF
NA TRBJ2-1 TRBV6-5 NA TGTGCCAGCAGTAAAGGGGACTCCTACAATGAGCAGTTCTTC CASSKGDSYNEQFF
NA TRBJ2-7 TRBV11-2 NA TGTGCCAGCAGCTTAGGACACCCCTCCTACGAGCAGTACTTC CASSLGHPSYEQYF
NA TRBJ1-1 TRBV29-1 TRBD1 TGCAGCGTTGGGGACAGGGGTATGAACACTGAAGCTTTCTTT CSVGDRGMNTEAFF
once TRBJ2-3 TRBV7-8 TRBD2 TGTGCCAGCAGCTCTAGCGGTAGCACAGATACGCAGTATTTT CASSSSGSTDTQYF
NA TRBJ1-1 TRBV2 TRBD1 TGTGCCAGCAGGCGACAGGGCGGCACTGAAGCTTTCTTT CASRRQGGTEAFF
NA TRBJ1-2 TRBV6-1 NA TGTGCCAGCAGTGAAGGTATTGGGGGGTCCTATGGCTACACCTTC CASSEGIGGSYGYTF
NA TRBJ2-2 TRBV4-2 TRBD2 TGTGCCAGCAGCCAAGATCGGCTAGCGGGGGGCACCGGGGAGCTGTTTTTT CASSQDRLAGGTGELFF
NA TRBJ1-4 TRBV4-1 NA TGCGCCAGCAGCCATTCAGGGGTTGAAAAACTGTTTTTT CASSHSGVEKLFF
NA TRBJ2-3 TRBV5-1 TRBD2 TGCGCCAGCAGCTTGGTCGGGACTAGCGGGAGAGATACGCAGTATTTT CASSLVGTSGRDTQYF
NA TRBJ2-7 TRBV4-1 NA TGCGCCAGCAGCCAGTCGGGGAGCTCCTACGAGCAGTACTTC CASSQSGSSYEQYF
NA TRBJ2-2 TRBV6-1 NA TGTGCCAGCAGAGAAACAGCGAACACCGGGGAGCTGTTTTTT CASRETANTGELFF
few TRBJ1-2 TRBV6-1 TRBD1 TGTGCCAGCAGTACCACAGGGGACTATGGCTACACCTTC CASSTTGDYGYTF